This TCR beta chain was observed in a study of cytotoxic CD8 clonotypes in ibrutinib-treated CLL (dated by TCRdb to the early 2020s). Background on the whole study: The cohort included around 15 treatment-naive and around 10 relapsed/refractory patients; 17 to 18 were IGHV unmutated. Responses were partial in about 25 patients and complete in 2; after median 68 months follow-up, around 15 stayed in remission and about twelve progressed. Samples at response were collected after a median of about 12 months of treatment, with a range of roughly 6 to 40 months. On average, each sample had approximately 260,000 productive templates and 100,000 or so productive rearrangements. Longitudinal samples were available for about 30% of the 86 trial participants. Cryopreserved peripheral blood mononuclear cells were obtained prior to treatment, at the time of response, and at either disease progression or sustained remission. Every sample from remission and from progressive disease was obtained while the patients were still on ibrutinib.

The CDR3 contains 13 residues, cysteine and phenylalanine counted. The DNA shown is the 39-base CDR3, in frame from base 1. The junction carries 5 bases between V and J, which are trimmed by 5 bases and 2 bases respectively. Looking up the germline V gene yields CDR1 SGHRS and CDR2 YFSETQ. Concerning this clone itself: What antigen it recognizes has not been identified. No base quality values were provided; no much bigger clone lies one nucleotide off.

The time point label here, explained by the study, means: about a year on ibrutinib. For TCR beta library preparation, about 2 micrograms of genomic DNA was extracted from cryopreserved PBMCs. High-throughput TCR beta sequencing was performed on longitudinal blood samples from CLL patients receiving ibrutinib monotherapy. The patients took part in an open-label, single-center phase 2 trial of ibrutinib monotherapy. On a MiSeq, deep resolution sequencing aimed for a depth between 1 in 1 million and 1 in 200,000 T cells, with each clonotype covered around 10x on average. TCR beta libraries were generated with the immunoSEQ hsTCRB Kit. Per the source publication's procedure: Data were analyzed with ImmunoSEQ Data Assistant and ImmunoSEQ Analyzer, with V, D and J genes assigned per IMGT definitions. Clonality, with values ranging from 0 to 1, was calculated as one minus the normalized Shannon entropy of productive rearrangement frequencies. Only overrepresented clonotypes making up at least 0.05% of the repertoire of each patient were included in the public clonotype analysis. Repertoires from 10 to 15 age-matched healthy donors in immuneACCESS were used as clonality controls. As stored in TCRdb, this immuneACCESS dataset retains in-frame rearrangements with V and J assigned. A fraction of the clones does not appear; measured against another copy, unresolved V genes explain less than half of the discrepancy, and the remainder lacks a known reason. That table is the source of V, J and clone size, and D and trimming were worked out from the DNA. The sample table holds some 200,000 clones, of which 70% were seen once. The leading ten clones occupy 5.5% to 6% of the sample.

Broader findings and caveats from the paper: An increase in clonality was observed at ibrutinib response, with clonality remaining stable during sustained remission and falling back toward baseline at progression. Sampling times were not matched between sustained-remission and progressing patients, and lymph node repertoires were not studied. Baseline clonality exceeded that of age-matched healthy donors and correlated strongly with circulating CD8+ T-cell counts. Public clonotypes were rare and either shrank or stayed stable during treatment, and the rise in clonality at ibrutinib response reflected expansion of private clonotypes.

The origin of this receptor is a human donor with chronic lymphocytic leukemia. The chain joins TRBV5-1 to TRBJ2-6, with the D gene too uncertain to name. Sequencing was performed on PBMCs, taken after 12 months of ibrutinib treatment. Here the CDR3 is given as CASSPPGANVLTF. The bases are TGCGCCAGCAGTCCCCCTGGGGCCAACGTCCTGACTTTC.